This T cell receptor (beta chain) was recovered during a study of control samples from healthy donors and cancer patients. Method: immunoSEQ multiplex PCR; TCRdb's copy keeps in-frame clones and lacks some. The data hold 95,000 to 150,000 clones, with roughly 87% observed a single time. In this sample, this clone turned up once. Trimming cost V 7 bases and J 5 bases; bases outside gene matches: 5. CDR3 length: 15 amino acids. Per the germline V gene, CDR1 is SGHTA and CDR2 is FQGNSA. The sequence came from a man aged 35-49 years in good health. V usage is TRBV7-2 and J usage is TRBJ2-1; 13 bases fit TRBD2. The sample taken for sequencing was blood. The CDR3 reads CASTATSGGNNEQFF. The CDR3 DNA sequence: TGTGCCAGCACGGCGACTAGCGGGGGGAACAATGAGCAGTTCTTC.